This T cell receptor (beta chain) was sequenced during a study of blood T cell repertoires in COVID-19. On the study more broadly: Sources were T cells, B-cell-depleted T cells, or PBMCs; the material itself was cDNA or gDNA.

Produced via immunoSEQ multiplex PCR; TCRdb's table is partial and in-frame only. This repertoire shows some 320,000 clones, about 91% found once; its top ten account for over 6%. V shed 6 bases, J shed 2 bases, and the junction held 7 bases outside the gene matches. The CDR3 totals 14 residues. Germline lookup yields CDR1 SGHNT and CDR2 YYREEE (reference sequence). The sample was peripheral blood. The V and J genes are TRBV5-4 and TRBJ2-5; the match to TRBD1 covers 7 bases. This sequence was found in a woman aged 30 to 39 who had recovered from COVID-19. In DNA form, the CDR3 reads TGTGCCAGCACAACCGGACAGGTACAAGAGACCCAGTACTTC. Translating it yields CASTTGQVQETQYF.